This T cell receptor (beta chain) stems from a study of shared clonotypes between healthy human individuals. Whole-study context: Each donor had three CD4 naive, three CD4 memory, two CD8 naive and one CD8 memory plate.

Comment on this clone: What it recognizes is unknown.

The V gene's germline CDR1 is MNHEY and CDR2 SVGAGI. Trimming left V 2 bases short and J 6 bases short, with 8 bases between. The CDR3 runs 12 residues. This table comes from immunoSEQ multiplex PCR, and its TCRdb copy is limited to in-frame clones, with some not included. The sample shows 2 million to 2.5 million clones, about 92% of them seen only once. CD45RA+ naive and CD45RA-negative memory subsets were separated from CD4+ cells. Study-level results: There were few donors, and this limited the genetic and exposure-history diversity represented. Several donors held about 5% of naive CD4 clonotypes in common.

The V gene is TRBV6-5, the J gene TRBJ2-7; no reliable D call. The sequenced sample was naive CD4+ T cells from PBMCs. Documented subset: CD45RA+ positively selected. The TCR sequence derives from a man aged 18 to 29 in good health. Some clones in this sample may be carry-over from other donors' samples. The CDR3 region is CASSYLRAEQYF. The CDR3 DNA is TGTGCCAGCAGTTACCTTAGGGCCGAGCAGTACTTC.